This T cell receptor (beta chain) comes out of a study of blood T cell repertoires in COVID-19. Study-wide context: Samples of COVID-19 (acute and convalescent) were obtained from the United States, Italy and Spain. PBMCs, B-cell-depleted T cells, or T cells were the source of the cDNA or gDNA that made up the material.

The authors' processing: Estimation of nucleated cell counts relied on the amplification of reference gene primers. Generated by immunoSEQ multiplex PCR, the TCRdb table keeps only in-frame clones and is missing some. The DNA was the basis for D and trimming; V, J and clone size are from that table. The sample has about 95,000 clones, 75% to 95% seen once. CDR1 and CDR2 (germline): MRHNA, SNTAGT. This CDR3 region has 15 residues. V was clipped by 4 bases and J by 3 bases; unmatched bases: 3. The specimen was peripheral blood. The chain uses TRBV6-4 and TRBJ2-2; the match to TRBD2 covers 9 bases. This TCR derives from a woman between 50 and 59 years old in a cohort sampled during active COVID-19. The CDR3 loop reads CASSGSGGHTGELFF. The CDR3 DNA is TGTGCCAGCAGTGGTAGCGGGGGTCACACCGGGGAGCTGTTTTTT.